The 22 T cell receptor beta chains below were found in one sample sequenced in a study of blood T cell repertoires in COVID-19. The repertoire was sequenced with immunoSEQ multiplex PCR; TCRdb's copy has only in-frame clones and lacks some. The sample holds fewer than 350,000 clones; 75% to 95% are singletons and the top ten take 6.5% to 8%. The sample consisted of peripheral blood. The receptor set was obtained from a young woman with COVID-19, enrolled during active disease.

The chain couples TRBV7-8 to TRBJ1-1, with a possible D match to TRBD1 (5 bases). The CDR3 is made up of 13 amino acids. Germline loops: CDR1 SGHVS, CDR2 FQNEAQ. With 5 bases removed from V and 6 bases from J, the gap between germline ends came to 13 bases. CDR3: CASSRWGEPEAFF. As DNA, the CDR3 is TGTGCCAGCAGCCGCTGGGGGGAACCTGAAGCTTTCTTT. The complete variable domain, with remaining parts taken from reference TRBV7-8 and TRBJ1-1, reads GAGVSQSPRYKVAKRGQDVALRCDPISGHVSLFWYQQALGQGPEFLTYFQNEAQLDKSGLPSDRFFAERPEGSVSTLKIQRTQQEDSAVYLCASSRWGEPEAFFGQGTRLTVV.

DNA for the CDR3: TGCGCCAGCAGCCAAGATGGGCAGGGCGGTGTCGAGACCCAGTACTTC. Translation gives CASSQDGQGGVETQYF. This chain links TRBV4-3 with TRBJ2-5; possibly TRBD1 for D (5 bases). This CDR3 has 16 residues. Germline loops: CDR1 LGHNA, CDR2 YSLEER. Trimming stripped 0 bases from V and 5 bases from J, with 16 bases between.

V and J are TRBV5-4 and TRBJ1-2, with 10 bases fitting TRBD1. The germline V gene encodes CDR1 SGHNT and CDR2 YYREEE (reference sequence). This CDR3 comprises 15 residues. With V trimmed by 3 bases and J by 7 bases, 9 bases remained unmatched. CDR3 region: CASSSAGTGVLGYTF. The CDR3 DNA is TGTGCCAGCAGCTCCGCCGGGACAGGGGTCCTTGGCTACACCTTC.

The J gene is TRBJ2-3, the V gene TRBV10-3, with TRBD2 matching over 9 bases. The CDR3 extends over 19 amino acids. Germline V lookup: CDR1 ENHRY, CDR2 SYGVKD. V was clipped by 6 bases and J by 5 bases; unmatched bases: 21. The CDR3 region has the DNA TGTGCCATCAGCCCGAGGACTAAACTTTTAGCGGGAGTACAAGATACGCAGTATTTT. This gives the protein CAISPRTKLLAGVQDTQYF.

This CDR3 reads CASSLAGAIGNIQYF. CDR3 coding DNA: TGTGCCAGCAGCCTAGCGGGAGCTATTGGAAACATTCAGTACTTC. The V call is TRBV28, the J call TRBJ2-4, with 10 bases identical to TRBD2. This CDR3 spans 15 amino acids. CDR1 MDHEN and CDR2 SYDVKM come from the germline V gene. V lost 6 bases, J lost 6 bases, and 8 bases stayed unmatched.

For this clone: The identical CDR3 is also encoded by other nucleotide sequences in the sample. This chain uses TRBV5-4 with TRBJ1-1; the D gene is possibly TRBD1 (6 bases). Germline V gene lookup returns CDR1 SGHNT and CDR2 YYREEE (reference sequence). The CDR3 extends over 13 amino acids. Trimming cost V 5 bases and J 1 base, with 9 bases left between them. Here the CDR3 DNA reads TGTGCCAGCAGTCTGGACAGGAACACTGAAGCTTTCTTT. This sequence encodes CASSLDRNTEAFF. The variable domain in full, with the rest retrieved from reference TRBV5-4 and TRBJ1-1, is ETGVTQSPTHLIKTRGQQVTLRCSSQSGHNTVSWYQQALGQGPQFIFQYYREEENGRGNFPPRFSGLQFPNYSSELNVNALELDDSALYLCASSLDRNTEAFFGQGTRLTVV.

The genes are TRBV19 and TRBJ1-5; D not certain. CDR1 and CDR2 from the germline V gene are LNHDA and SQIVND (reference sequence). The CDR3 has 14 amino acids. V shed 6 bases and J shed 9 bases, with 18 bases lying between them. The CDR3: CASSARTAYGPQHF. DNA for the CDR3: TGTGCCAGTAGCGCCAGGACTGCTTATGGGCCCCAGCATTTT.

The chain recombines TRBV19 with TRBJ2-7; TRBD1 might be the D (5 bases). The germline V gene encodes CDR1 LNHDA and CDR2 SQIVND (reference sequence). This CDR3 has 13 amino acids. The V end lost 3 bases, the J end lost 4 bases, and 10 bases lay between the germline ends. CDR3 DNA: TGTGCCAGTAGTATGCAGGGTTGGTACGAGCAGTACTTC. Its protein product is CASSMQGWYEQYF.

The CDR3 DNA is TGCGCCAGCAGTGAGGACCCAGGGGCTCGATATGGCTACACCTTC. Its translation is CASSEDPGARYGYTF. This chain connects TRBV10-2 to TRBJ1-2; tentatively, D is TRBD1 (6 bases). V was clipped by 2 bases and J by 5 bases, with 15 bases between them. This CDR3 comprises 15 residues. Germline lookup yields CDR1 WSHSY and CDR2 SAAADI.

This chain uses TRBV11-2 with TRBJ2-7; TRBD1 agrees at 8 bases. Germline assignment: CDR1 SGHAT and CDR2 FQNNGV. J lost 11 bases, V lost 0 bases, and 6 bases had no gene match. This CDR3 has 13 amino acids. DNA for the CDR3: TGTGCCAGCAGCTTAGATCCTGGACAGGGAAAGTACTTC. Translation: CASSLDPGQGKYF.

V gene TRBV3-1 (or the pseudogene TRBV3-2) combines with J gene TRBJ2-7, with 10 bases that match TRBD1. Germline assignment: CDR1 LGHDT and CDR2 YNNKEL (reference sequence). This CDR3 contains 15 residues. Germline trimming cut 5 bases from V and 3 bases from J; bases unmatched to any gene: 7. CDR3 loop: CASSDTGTGVYEQYF. The CDR3 DNA is TGTGCCAGCAGCGACACCGGGACAGGGGTCTACGAGCAGTACTTC.

The chain is built from TRBV30 and TRBJ2-7; 8 bases fit TRBD2. Germline trimming cut 1 base from V and 0 bases from J; bases unmatched to any gene: 8. The CDR3 has 16 residues. The germline CDR1 and CDR2 sequences are GTSNPN and SVGIG (reference sequence). This CDR3 is CAWSARLAWISYEQYF. CDR3 bases: TGTGCCTGGAGTGCCCGACTAGCGTGGATCTCCTACGAGCAGTACTTC. The full variable domain, with the rest looked up from reference TRBV30 and TRBJ2-7, is SQTIHQWPATLVQPVGSPLSLECTVEGTSNPNLYWYRQAAGRGLQLLFYSVGIGQISSEVPQNLSASRPQDRQFILSSKKLLLSDSGFYLCAWSARLAWISYEQYFGPGTRLTVT.

The chain employs TRBV2 and TRBJ1-4; weak D call: TRBD1 (6 bases). The V end lost 8 bases, the J end lost 8 bases, and 12 bases lay between the germline ends. Looked up from germline, CDR1 is SNHLY and CDR2 is FYNNEI. CDR3 size: 12 residues. The CDR3 coding sequence is TGTGCCAGCTCTCCCCAGGGGGAAAAACTGTTTTTT. It yields the protein CASSPQGEKLFF.

There are a few counts of this clone. The chain links TRBV30 to TRBJ1-1; 8 bases are a match to TRBD1. Germline CDR1 and CDR2: GTSNPN and SVGIG (reference sequence). Trimming at V came to 5 bases and at J to 4 bases, leaving 6 bases not matched to a gene. This CDR3 region has 13 residues. The CDR3 loop reads CAWQRTGPTEAFF. The CDR3 DNA follows: TGTGCCTGGCAACGGACAGGGCCCACTGAAGCTTTCTTT.

This clone was seen a single time. The genes are TRBV27 and TRBJ1-5, with D unresolved. CDR1 and CDR2 from the germline V gene are MNHEY and SMNVEV (reference sequence). V shed 5 bases and J shed 1 base, with 12 bases lying between them. This CDR3 is 15 amino acids long. The CDR3 region is CASSLTKASNQPQHF. The DNA for the CDR3 is TGTGCCAGCAGTCTGACAAAGGCGAGCAATCAGCCCCAGCATTTT.

The rearrangement joins TRBV29-1 to TRBJ1-2, with D possibly being TRBD1 (6 bases). The germline gives CDR1 SQVTM, CDR2 ANQGSEA. This CDR3 has 13 residues. V was trimmed by 0 bases and J by 8 bases, leaving 13 bases between them. The CDR3 nucleotides are TGCAGCGTTGAAGATGCCAGGGGTCGGGGCTACACCTTC. The encoded protein is CSVEDARGRGYTF.

The chain joins TRBV11-2 to TRBJ1-3, with a tentative D call TRBD1 (6 bases). CDR3 length: 17 residues. CDR1 is SGHAT, CDR2 FQNNGV, per germline. Between the trimmed V and J ends, which lost 5 bases and 3 bases, there was a span of 20 bases. The CDR3 spells CASSPRGQFLGGNTIYF. In DNA, the CDR3 is TGTGCCAGCAGCCCCCGGGGACAATTTCTAGGTGGAAACACCATATATTTT.

The chain has TRBV4-1 and TRBJ1-2; D remains unclear. From germline, CDR1 is MGHRA and CDR2 YSYEKL. V lost 0 bases and J 4 bases, leaving 9 bases between the germline ends. CDR3 size: 14 residues. The CDR3 DNA reads TGCGCCAGCAGCCAAGAGCTTCGGGGCTATGGCTACACCTTC. Translating it yields CASSQELRGYGYTF.

This chain links TRBV12-3 or TRBV12-4 with TRBJ2-7, with D tentatively TRBD2 (6 bases). The CDR3 contains 12 residues. Trimming cost V 6 bases and J 5 bases, with 11 bases left between them. Here the CDR3 DNA reads TGTGCCAGCAGCCCGACTAGAAACGAGCAGTACTTC. It encodes CASSPTRNEQYF.

The J gene is TRBJ1-5, the V gene TRBV30; D is ambiguous. Germline CDR1 GTSNPN, CDR2 SVGIG (reference sequence). The CDR3 has 13 amino acids. V was cut by 2 bases and J by 7 bases, with 12 bases left in between. The CDR3 sequence: CAWSIGVRQPQHF. CDR3 in DNA: TGTGCCTGGAGTATCGGGGTCAGGCAGCCCCAGCATTTT.

This clone appeared many times. The genes are TRBV5-5 and TRBJ2-7; D may be TRBD1 (6 bases). This CDR3 has 16 amino acids. Germline V gene data show CDR1 as SGHKS and CDR2 as YYEKEE (reference sequence). V was shortened by 0 bases and J by 4 bases, with 17 bases between the two germline ends. CDR3 region: CASSLDLGQGNYEQYF. The CDR3 nucleotides read TGTGCCAGCAGCTTGGATTTGGGACAAGGGAATTACGAGCAGTACTTC. The complete variable domain, with remaining parts taken from reference TRBV5-5 and TRBJ2-7, reads DAGVTQSPTHLIKTRGQQVTLRCSPISGHKSVSWYQQVLGQGPQFIFQYYEKEERGRGNFPDRFSARQFPNYSSELNVNALLLGDSALYLCASSLDLGQGNYEQYFGPGTRLTVT.

The V gene is TRBV5-6, the J gene TRBJ2-7; the D call may be TRBD1 or TRBD2 (5 bases each). Germline CDR1 SGHDT, CDR2 YYEEEE. V lost 4 bases, J lost 1 base, and 15 bases lay in between. The CDR3 has 15 amino acids. The CDR3 coding sequence is TGTGCCAGCAGCGTGGGACCCGGAGGATCCTACGAGCAGTACTTC. It encodes CASSVGPGGSYEQYF.